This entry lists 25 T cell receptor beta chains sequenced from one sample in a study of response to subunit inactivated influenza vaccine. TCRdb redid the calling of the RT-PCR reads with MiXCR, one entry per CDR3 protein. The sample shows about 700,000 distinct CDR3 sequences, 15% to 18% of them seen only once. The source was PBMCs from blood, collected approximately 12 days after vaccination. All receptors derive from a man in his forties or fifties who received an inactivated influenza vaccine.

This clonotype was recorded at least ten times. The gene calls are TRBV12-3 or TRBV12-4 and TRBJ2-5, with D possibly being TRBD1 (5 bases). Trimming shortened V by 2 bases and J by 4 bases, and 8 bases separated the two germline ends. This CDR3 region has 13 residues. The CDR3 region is CASSLKRGETQYF. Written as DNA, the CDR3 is TGTGCCAGCAGTTTAAAAAGGGGAGAGACCCAGTACTTC.

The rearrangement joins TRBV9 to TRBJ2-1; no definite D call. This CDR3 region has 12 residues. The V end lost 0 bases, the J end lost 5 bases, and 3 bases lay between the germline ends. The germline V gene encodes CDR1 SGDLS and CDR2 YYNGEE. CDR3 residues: CASSVVNNEQFF. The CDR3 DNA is TGTGCCAGCAGCGTAGTTAACAATGAGCAGTTCTTC.

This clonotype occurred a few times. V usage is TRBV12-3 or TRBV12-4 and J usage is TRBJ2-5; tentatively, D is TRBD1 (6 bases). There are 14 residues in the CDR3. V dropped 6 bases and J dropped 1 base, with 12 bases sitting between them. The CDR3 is CASRGGPRQETQYF. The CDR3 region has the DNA TGTGCCAGCAGAGGGGGACCCCGCCAAGAGACCCAGTACTTC.

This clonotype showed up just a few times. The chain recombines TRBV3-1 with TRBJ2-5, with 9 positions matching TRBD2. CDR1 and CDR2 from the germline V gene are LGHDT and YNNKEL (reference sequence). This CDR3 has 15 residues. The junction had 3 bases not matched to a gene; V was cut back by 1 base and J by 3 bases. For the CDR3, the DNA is TGTGCCAGCAGCCAAGGCCCTAGCGGGGAAGAGACCCAGTACTTC. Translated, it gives CASSQGPSGEETQYF.

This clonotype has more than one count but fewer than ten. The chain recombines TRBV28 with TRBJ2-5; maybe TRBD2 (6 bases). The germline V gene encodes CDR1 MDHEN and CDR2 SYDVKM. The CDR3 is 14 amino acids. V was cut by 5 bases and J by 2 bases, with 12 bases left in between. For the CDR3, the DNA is TGTGCCAGCAGTATACCCGGGAGACAAGAGACCCAGTACTTC. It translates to CASSIPGRQETQYF.

The CDR3 nucleotides read TGTGCCAGCAGCTACAATTTGGGGGTGGGGGAGCAGTTCTTC. This sequence encodes CASSYNLGVGEQFF. J is TRBJ2-1 and V is TRBV12-3 or TRBV12-4; D tentatively reads TRBD1 or TRBD2 (5 bases each). The CDR3 spans 14 residues. V lost 6 bases, J lost 10 bases, and 19 bases lay in between.

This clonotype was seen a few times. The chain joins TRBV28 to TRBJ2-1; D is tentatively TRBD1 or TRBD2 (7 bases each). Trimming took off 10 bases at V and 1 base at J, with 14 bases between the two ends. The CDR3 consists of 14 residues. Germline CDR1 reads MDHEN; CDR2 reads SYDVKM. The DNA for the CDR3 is TGTGCCACCAGGGGGGGGTCATCCTACAATGAGCAGTTCTTC. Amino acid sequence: CATRGGSSYNEQFF.

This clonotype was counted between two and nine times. The CDR3 spells CSAEDRGVSATEAFF. Here the CDR3 DNA reads TGCAGTGCCGAGGACAGGGGGGTGTCGGCCACTGAAGCTTTCTTT. V gene TRBV20-1 combines with J gene TRBJ1-1, with 10 nucleotides matching TRBD1. V was clipped by 6 bases and J by 4 bases; unmatched bases: 11. This CDR3 is built from 15 residues. Germline V gene sequence: CDR1 DFQATT, CDR2 SNEGSKA (reference sequence).

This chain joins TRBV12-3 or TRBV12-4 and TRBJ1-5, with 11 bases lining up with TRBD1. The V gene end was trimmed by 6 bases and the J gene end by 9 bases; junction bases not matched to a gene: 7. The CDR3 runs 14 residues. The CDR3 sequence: CASSRDRGFGPQHF. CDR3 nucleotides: TGTGCCAGCAGCCGGGACAGGGGGTTCGGGCCCCAGCATTTT.

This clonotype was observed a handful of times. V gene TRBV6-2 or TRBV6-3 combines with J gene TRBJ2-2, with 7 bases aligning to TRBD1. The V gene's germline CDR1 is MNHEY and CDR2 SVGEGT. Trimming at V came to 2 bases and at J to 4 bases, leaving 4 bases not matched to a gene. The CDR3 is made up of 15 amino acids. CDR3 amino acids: CASSYLDRPTGELFF. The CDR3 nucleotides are TGTGCCAGCAGTTACCTGGACAGGCCCACCGGGGAGCTGTTTTTT.

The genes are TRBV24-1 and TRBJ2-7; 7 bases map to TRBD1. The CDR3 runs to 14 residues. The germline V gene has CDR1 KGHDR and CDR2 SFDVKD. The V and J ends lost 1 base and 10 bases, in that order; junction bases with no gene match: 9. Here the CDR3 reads CATSDLSLRQGQYF. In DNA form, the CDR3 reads TGTGCCACCAGTGATTTAAGCCTCCGACAGGGCCAGTACTTC.

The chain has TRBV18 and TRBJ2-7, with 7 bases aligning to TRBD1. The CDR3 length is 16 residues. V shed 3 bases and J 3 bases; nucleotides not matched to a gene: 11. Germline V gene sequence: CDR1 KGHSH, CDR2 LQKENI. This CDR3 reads CASSPQSGTALYEQYF. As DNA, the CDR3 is TGTGCCAGCTCACCTCAATCCGGGACAGCTCTCTACGAGCAGTACTTC.

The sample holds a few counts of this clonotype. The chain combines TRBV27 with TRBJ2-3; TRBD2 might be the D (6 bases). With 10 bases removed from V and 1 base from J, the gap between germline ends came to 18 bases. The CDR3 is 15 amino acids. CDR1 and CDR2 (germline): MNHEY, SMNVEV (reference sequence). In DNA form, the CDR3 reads TGTGCCACCGGCTCGGGGGTACTGGGCACAGATACGCAGTATTTT. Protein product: CATGSGVLGTDTQYF.

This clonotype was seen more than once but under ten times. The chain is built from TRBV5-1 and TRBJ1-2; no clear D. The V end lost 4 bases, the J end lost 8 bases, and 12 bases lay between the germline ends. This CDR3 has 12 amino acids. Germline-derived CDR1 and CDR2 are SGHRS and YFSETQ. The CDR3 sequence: CASSPLDGGYTF. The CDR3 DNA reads TGCGCCAGCAGCCCTCTCGATGGGGGCTACACCTTC.

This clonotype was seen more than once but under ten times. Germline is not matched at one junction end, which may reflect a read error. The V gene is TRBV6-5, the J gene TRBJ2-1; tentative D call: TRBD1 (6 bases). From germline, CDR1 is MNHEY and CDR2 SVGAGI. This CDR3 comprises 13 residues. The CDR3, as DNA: TGTGCCAGCAGCCAGAACCTTAGACAGGAGCTGTTCTTC. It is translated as CASSQNLRQELFF.

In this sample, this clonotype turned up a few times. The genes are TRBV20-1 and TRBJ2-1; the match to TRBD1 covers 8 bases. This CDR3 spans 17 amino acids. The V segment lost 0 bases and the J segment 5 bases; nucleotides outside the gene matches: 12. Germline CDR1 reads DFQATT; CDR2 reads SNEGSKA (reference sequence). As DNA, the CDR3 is TGCAGTGCTAGAGATAGGGACCAGGGGGCTAGAAACAATGAGCAGTTCTTC. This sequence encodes CSARDRDQGARNNEQFF.

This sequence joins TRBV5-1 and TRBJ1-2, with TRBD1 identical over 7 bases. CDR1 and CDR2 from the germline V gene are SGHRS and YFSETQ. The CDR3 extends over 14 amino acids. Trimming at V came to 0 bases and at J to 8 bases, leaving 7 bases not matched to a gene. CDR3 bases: TGCGCCAGCAGCTTGGCGGCAGGGACAGACGGCTACACCTTC. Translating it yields CASSLAAGTDGYTF.

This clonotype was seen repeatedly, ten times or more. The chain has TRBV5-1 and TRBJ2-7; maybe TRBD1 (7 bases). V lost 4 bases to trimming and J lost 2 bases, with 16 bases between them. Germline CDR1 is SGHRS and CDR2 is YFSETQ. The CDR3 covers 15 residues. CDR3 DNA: TGCGCCAGCAGCCCCGGCGGGACAGCGGCCTACGAGCAGTACTTC. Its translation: CASSPGGTAAYEQYF.

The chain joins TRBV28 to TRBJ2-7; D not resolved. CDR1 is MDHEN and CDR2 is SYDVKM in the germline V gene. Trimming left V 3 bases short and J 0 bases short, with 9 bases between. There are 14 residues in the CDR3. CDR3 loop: CASSFSLTSYEQYF. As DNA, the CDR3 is TGTGCCAGCAGTTTCTCACTCACCTCCTACGAGCAGTACTTC.

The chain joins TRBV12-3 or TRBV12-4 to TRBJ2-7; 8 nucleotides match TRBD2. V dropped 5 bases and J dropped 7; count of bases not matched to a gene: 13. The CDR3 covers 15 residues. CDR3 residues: CASSPPGRALMEQYF. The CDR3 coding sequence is TGTGCCAGCAGTCCCCCCGGGAGGGCCCTGATGGAGCAGTACTTC.

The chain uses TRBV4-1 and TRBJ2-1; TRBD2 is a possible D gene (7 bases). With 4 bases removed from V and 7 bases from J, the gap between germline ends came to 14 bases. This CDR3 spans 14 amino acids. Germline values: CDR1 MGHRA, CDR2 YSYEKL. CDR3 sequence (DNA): TGCGCCAGCAGCCTCGAGGGGGGGACTAATGAGCAGTTCTTC. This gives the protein CASSLEGGTNEQFF.

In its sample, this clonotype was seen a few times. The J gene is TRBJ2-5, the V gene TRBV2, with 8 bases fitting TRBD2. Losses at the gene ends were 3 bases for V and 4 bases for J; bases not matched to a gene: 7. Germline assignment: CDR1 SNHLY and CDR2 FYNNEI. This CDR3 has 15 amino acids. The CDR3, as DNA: TGTGCCAGCAGTGAGTACGGACTAGCTGGAGAGACCCAGTACTTC. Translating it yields CASSEYGLAGETQYF.

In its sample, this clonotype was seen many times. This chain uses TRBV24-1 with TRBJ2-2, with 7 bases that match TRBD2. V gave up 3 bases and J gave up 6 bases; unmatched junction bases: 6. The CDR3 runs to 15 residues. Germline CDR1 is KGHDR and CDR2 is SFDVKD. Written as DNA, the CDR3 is TGTGCCACCAGTGATCATCTGACTAGCCCCGGGGAGCTGTTTTTT. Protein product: CATSDHLTSPGELFF.

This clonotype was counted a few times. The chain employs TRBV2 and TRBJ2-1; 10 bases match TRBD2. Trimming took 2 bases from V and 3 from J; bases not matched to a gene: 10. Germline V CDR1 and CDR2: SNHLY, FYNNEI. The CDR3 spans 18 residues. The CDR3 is CASSESGKGLAYYNEQFF. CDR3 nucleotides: TGTGCCAGCAGTGAATCGGGGAAGGGACTAGCGTACTACAATGAGCAGTTCTTC.

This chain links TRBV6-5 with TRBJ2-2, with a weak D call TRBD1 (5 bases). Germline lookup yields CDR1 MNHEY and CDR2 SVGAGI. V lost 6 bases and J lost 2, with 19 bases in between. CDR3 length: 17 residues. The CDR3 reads CASSLLRPGRNTGELFF. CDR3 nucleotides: TGTGCCAGCAGCCTACTCCGCCCAGGGCGAAACACCGGGGAGCTGTTTTTT.